The TCR beta chain under discussion was sequenced for a study of T cells in localized non-small cell lung cancer. The study's findings and limits: Longer overall survival associated with higher blood T cell density; shorter survival with higher adjacent-lung clonality.

TCRdb's table, derived via immunoSEQ multiplex PCR, lists solely in-frame clones and lacks some. Here the sample spans approximately 4,400 clones, around 29% being singletons. This clone was seen a handful of times. What it binds is unknown. This sequence was found in a man aged 40 to 69 with stage III squamous cell lung carcinoma. The source material was lung tumor tissue, sampled before any cancer treatment.

The chain's CDR3 is CASSPRQASGNTIYF. CDR3 in DNA: TGTGCCAGCAGCCCTAGACAGGCCTCTGGAAACACCATATATTTT. The V and J genes are TRBV9 and TRBJ1-3, with D perhaps TRBD1 (6 bases). The CDR3 is 15 residues long. V was cut by 4 bases and J by 0 bases, with 11 bases left in between. Germline assignment: CDR1 SGDLS and CDR2 YYNGEE.